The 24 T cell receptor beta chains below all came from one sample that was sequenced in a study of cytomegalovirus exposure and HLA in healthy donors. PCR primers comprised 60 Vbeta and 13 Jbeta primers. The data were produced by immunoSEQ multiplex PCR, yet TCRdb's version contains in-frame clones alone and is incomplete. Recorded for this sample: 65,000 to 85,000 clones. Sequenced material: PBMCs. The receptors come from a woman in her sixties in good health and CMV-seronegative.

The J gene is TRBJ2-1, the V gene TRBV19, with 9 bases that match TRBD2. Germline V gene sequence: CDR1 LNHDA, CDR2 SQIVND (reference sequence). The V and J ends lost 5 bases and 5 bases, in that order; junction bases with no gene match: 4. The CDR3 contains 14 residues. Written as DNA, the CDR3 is TGTGCCAGTAGTCTCGGGACTAGCAACAATGAGCAGTTCTTC. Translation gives CASSLGTSNNEQFF.

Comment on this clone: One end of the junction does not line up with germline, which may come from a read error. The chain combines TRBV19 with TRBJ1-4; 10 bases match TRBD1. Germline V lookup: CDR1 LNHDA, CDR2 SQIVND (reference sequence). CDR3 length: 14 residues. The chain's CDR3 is CASSRGQGEEKLVF. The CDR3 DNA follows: TGTGCCAGTAGTAGAGGACAGGGGGAAGAAAAACTGGTTTTT.

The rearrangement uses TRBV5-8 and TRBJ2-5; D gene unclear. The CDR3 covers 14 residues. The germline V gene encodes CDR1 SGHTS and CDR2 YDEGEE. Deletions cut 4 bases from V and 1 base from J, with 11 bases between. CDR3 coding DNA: TGTGCCAGCAGCCAGGTCCGGTCCCAAGAGACCCAGTACTTC. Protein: CASSQVRSQETQYF.

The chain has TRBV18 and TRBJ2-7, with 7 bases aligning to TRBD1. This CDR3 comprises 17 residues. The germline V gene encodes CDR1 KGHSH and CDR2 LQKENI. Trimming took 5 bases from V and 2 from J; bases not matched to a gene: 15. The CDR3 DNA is TGTGCCAGCTCAGACCGGGACAGCGGCCACCTGACCTACGAGCAGTACTTC. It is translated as CASSDRDSGHLTYEQYF. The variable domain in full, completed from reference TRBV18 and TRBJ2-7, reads NAGVMQNPRHLVRRRGQEARLRCSPMKGHSHVYWYRQLPEEGLKFMVYLQKENIIDESGMPKERFSAEFPKEGPSILRIQQVVRGDSAAYFCASSDRDSGHLTYEQYFGPGTRLTVT.

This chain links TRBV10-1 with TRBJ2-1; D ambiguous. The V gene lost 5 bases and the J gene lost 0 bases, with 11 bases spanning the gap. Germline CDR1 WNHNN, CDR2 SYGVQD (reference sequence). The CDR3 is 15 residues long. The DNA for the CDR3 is TGCGCCAGCAGTCGAGCCTCTAGCTCCTACAATGAGCAGTTCTTC. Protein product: CASSRASSSYNEQFF.

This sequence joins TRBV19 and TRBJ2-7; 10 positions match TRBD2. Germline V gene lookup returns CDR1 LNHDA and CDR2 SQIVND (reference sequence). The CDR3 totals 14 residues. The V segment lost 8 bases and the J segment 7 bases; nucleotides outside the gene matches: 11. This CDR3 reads CASGFSSGSWEQYF. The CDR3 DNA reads TGTGCCAGTGGCTTTTCTAGCGGGAGTTGGGAGCAGTACTTC.

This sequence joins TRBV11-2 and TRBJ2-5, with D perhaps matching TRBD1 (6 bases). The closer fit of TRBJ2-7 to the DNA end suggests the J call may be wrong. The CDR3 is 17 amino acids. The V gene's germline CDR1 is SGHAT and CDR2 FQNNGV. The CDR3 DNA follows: TGTGCCAGCAGCATAGTGGGGGCTAACAAAAATCCACACGAGCAGTACTTC. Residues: CASSIVGANKNPHEQYF.

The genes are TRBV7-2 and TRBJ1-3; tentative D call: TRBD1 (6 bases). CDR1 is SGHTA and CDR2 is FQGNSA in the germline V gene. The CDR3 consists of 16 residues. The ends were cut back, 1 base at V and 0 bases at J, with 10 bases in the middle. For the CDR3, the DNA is TGTGCCAGCAGCTTAGAGGGAGGGGGCTCTGGAAACACCATATATTTT. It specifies CASSLEGGGSGNTIYF.

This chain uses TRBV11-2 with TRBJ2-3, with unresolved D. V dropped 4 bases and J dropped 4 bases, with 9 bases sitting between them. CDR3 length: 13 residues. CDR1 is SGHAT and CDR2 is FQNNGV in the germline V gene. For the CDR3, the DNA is TGTGCCAGCAGCTCGCGCTACTCAGATACGCAGTATTTT. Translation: CASSSRYSDTQYF.

The DNA for the CDR3 is TGTGCCAGCAGTTACTCTTCGACTAGCGGGTACTACGAGCAGTACTTC. Encoded protein: CASSYSSTSGYYEQYF. The chain combines TRBV6-5 with TRBJ2-7; 10 nucleotides line up with TRBD2. The CDR3 consists of 16 residues. V shed 0 bases, J shed 3 bases, and the junction held 5 bases outside the gene matches. The V gene's germline CDR1 is MNHEY and CDR2 SVGAGI.

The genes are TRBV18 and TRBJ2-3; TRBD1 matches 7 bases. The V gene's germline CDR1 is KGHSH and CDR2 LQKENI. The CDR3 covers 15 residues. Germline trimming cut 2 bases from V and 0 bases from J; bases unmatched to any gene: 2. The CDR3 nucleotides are TGTGCCAGCTCACCAAGGACAGGCAGCACAGATACGCAGTATTTT. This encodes CASSPRTGSTDTQYF.

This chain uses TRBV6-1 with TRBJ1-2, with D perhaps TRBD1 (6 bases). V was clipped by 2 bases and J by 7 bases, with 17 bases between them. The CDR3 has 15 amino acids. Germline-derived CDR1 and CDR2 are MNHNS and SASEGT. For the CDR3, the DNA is TGTGCCAGCAGTGAACTGGTACAGGGAACTTCTGGCTACACCTTC. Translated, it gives CASSELVQGTSGYTF.

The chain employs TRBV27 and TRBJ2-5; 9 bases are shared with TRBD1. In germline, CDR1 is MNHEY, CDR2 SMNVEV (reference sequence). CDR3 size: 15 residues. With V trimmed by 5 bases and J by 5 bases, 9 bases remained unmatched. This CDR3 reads CASSPRDRDEETQYF. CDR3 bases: TGTGCCAGCAGTCCCCGGGACAGGGATGAGGAGACCCAGTACTTC.

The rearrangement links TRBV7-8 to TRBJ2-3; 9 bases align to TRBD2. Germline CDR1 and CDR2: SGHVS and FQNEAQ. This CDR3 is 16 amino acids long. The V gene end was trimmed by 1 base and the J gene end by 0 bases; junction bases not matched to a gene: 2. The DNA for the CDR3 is TGTGCCAGCAGCTTAGGACTAGCGGCTAGCACAGATACGCAGTATTTT. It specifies CASSLGLAASTDTQYF.

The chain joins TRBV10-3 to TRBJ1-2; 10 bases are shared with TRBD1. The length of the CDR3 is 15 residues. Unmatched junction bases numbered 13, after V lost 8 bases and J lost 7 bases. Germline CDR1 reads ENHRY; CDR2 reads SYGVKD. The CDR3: CAIDSSGTGAFGYTF. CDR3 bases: TGTGCCATCGACAGTTCTGGGACAGGGGCTTTTGGCTACACCTTC.

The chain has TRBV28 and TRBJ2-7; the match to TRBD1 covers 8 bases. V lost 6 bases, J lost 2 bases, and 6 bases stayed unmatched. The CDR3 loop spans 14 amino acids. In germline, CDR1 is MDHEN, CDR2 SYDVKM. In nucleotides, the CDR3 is TGTGCCAGCAGCTCCGGACAGGGCACCTACGAGCAGTACTTC. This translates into CASSSGQGTYEQYF.

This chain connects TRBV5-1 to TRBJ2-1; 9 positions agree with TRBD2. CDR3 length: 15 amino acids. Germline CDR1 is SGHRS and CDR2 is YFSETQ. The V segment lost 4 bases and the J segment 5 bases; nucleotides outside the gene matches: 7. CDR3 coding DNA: TGCGCCAGCAGCGCGAATAGCGGGGGTAACAATGAGCAGTTCTTC. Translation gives CASSANSGGNNEQFF.

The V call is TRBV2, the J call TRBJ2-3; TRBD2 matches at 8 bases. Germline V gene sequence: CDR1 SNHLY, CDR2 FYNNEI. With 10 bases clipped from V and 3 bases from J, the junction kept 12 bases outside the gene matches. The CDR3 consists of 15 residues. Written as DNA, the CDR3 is TGTGCCACCCCCCGCGGGGGGCTGGCGACAGATACGCAGTATTTT. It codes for CATPRGGLATDTQYF.

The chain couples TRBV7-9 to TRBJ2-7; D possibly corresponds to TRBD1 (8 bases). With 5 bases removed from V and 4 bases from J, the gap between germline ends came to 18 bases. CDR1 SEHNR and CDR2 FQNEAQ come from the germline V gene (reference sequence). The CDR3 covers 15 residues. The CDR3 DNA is TGTGCCAGCAGCCCCTATAACAGGGGGGGTTACGAGCAGTACTTC. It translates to CASSPYNRGGYEQYF.

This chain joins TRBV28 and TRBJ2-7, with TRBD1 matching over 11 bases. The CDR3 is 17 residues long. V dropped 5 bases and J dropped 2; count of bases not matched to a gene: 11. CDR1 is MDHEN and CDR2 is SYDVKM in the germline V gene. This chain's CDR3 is CASSPGQGDGSPYEQYF. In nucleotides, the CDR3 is TGTGCCAGCAGTCCGGGACAGGGGGACGGCTCCCCCTACGAGCAGTACTTC.

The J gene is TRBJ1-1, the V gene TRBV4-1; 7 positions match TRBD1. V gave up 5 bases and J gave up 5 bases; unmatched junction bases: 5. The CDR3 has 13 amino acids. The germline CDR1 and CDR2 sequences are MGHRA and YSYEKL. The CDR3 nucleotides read TGCGCCAGCAGCGCGACAGGGCGAACTGAAGCTTTCTTT. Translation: CASSATGRTEAFF.

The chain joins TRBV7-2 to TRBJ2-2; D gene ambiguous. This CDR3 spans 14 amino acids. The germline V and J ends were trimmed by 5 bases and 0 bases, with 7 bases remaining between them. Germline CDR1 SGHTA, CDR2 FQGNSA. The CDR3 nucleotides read TGTGCCAGCAGCGCCACTACGAACACCGGGGAGCTGTTTTTT. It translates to CASSATTNTGELFF.

The CDR3 protein is CASSLIGPPEAYGYTF. CDR3 sequence (DNA): TGCGCCAGCAGCTTGATCGGTCCCCCTGAAGCCTATGGCTACACCTTC. The chain couples TRBV5-1 to TRBJ1-2; D is ambiguous. Germline CDR1 is SGHRS and CDR2 is YFSETQ. V dropped 1 base and J dropped 4 bases, with 17 bases sitting between them. This CDR3 region has 16 residues.

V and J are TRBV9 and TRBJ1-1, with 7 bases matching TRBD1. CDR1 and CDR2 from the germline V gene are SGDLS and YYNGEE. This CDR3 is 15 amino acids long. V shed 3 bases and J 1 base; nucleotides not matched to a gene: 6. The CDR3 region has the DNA TGTGCCAGCAGCGCCAGGGGACAGCGGAACACTGAAGCTTTCTTT. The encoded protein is CASSARGQRNTEAFF. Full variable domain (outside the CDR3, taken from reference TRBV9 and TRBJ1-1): DSGVTQTPKHLITATGQRVTLRCSPRSGDLSVYWYQQSLDQGLQFLIQYYNGEERAKGNILERFSAQQFPDLHSELNLSSLELGDSALYFCASSARGQRNTEAFFGQGTRLTVV.